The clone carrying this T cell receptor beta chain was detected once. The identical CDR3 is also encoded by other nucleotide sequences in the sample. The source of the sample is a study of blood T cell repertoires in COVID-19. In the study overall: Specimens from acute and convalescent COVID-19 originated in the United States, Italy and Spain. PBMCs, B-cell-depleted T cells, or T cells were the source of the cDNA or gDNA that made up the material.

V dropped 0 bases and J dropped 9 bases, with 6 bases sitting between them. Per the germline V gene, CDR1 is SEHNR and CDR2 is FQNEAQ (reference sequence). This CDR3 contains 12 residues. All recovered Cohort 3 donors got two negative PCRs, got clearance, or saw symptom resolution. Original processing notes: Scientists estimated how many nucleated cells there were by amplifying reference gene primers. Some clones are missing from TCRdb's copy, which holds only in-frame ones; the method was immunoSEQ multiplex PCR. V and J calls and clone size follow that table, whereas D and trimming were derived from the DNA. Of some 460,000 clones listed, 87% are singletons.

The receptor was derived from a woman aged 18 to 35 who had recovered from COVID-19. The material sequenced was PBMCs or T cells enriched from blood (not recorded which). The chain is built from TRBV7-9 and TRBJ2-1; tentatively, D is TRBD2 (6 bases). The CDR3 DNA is TGTGCCAGCAGCTTAGCGCGGGGTGAGCAGTTCTTC. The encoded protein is CASSLARGEQFF.